One and the same sample provided the 12 T cell receptor beta chains below, sequenced in a study of cytomegalovirus exposure and HLA in healthy donors. Amplification used 60 Vbeta primers and 13 Jbeta primers. Some clones are missing from TCRdb's copy, which holds only in-frame ones; the method was immunoSEQ multiplex PCR. The repertoire holds 35,000 to 50,000 clones, with about 47% as singletons. The material sequenced was PBMCs. These receptors all come from a human donor in good health.

The rearrangement links TRBV4-3 to TRBJ2-7; D is possibly TRBD1 (5 bases). Germline CDR1 is LGHNA and CDR2 is YSLEER. Trimming left V 4 bases short and J 4 bases short, with 20 bases between. This CDR3 contains 16 residues. In nucleotides, the CDR3 is TGCGCCAGCAGCCCCCGAGGCCGCGGACATCAGTACGAGCAGTACTTC. Translating gives CASSPRGRGHQYEQYF.

The chain links TRBV5-1 to TRBJ1-6, with D perhaps TRBD1 (6 bases). The CDR3 is made up of 15 amino acids. Trimming left V 1 base short and J 7 bases short, with 12 bases between. CDR1 and CDR2 from the germline V gene are SGHRS and YFSETQ. Written as DNA, the CDR3 is TGCGCCAGCAGCTTGTTAGGGGGAGAAAATTCACCCCTCCACTTT. It translates to CASSLLGGENSPLHF.

The chain links TRBV28 to TRBJ2-1, with 9 bases aligning to TRBD1. This CDR3 spans 16 amino acids. Germline loops: CDR1 MDHEN, CDR2 SYDVKM. The J segment lost 1 base and the V segment lost 5 bases, leaving 6 bases of the junction unmatched. The CDR3 region is CASSPRGTGSYNEQFF. The CDR3 DNA follows: TGTGCCAGCAGTCCTAGAGGGACAGGGTCCTACAATGAGCAGTTCTTC.

The CDR3 coding sequence is TGCAGTGCTAGACCGCTGGAGGCCCAGTACTTC. Protein: CSARPLEAQYF. The chain uses TRBV20-1 and TRBJ2-7, with a possible D match to TRBD2 (5 bases). Germline lookup yields CDR1 DFQATT and CDR2 SNEGSKA (reference sequence). This CDR3 has 11 residues. V shed 2 bases and J shed 10 bases, with 12 bases lying between them.

This clone has only a few counts. The CDR3 loop reads CAISESEAGTDTQYF. The CDR3 nucleotides are TGTGCCATCAGTGAGAGCGAGGCAGGGACAGATACGCAGTATTTT. The chain joins TRBV10-3 to TRBJ2-3, with TRBD1 as a possible D gene (5 bases). Trimming pared 2 bases from V and 3 bases from J, leaving 12 bases between. Germline-derived CDR1 and CDR2 are ENHRY and SYGVKD. The CDR3 totals 15 residues.

The chain links TRBV7-3 to TRBJ1-1; 7 bases are shared with TRBD1. Germline-derived CDR1 and CDR2 are SGHTA and FQGTGA. The CDR3 is 14 amino acids. The junction had 8 bases not matched to a gene; V was cut back by 5 bases and J by 5 bases. The CDR3 region is CASSLSGTVTEAFF. The CDR3 bases are TGTGCCAGCAGCCTCTCCGGGACAGTAACTGAAGCTTTCTTT.

The table lists this clone with a count of one. This chain links TRBV28 with TRBJ1-2; 9 bases are shared with TRBD1. Trimming at V came to 4 bases and at J to 4 bases, leaving 13 bases not matched to a gene. Germline assignment: CDR1 MDHEN and CDR2 SYDVKM. The CDR3 has 17 amino acids. The CDR3, as DNA: TGTGCCAGCAGTTCCTCCGGGACAGGGTTAGGAGGCTATGGCTACACCTTC. This translates into CASSSSGTGLGGYGYTF.

The J gene is TRBJ2-1, the V gene TRBV7-3; no reliable D call. The CDR3 sequence is 12 residues long. CDR1 and CDR2 (germline): SGHTA, FQGTGA. V gave up 4 bases and J gave up 8 bases, with 9 bases separating them. The CDR3 is CASSSYSHEQFF. The DNA of the CDR3 is TGTGCCAGCAGCTCCTACTCACATGAGCAGTTCTTC.

V gene TRBV5-1 combines with J gene TRBJ1-2, with TRBD1 matching over 10 bases. The CDR3 consists of 15 residues. CDR1 SGHRS and CDR2 YFSETQ come from the germline V gene. V trimming: 2 bases; J trimming: 8 bases; junction bases outside the gene matches: 9. The CDR3 region is CASSFAVDRGNGYTF. For the CDR3, the DNA is TGCGCCAGCAGCTTCGCCGTGGACAGGGGGAACGGCTACACCTTC.

V and J are TRBV9 and TRBJ2-2, with D uncertain. V lost 2 bases and J lost 4, with 12 bases in between. In germline, CDR1 is SGDLS, CDR2 YYNGEE. The CDR3 length is 15 residues. CDR3 coding DNA: TGTGCCAGCAGCGTCCCCCCTGGCCGCACCGGGGAGCTGTTTTTT. Encoded protein: CASSVPPGRTGELFF.

This clone was counted a few times. The chain is built from TRBV7-2 and TRBJ1-4; a weak D match, TRBD1 (6 bases). The CDR3 sequence is 16 residues long. The V and J ends lost 1 base and 2 bases respectively, with 11 bases between them. The germline V gene encodes CDR1 SGHTA and CDR2 FQGNSA. Here the CDR3 reads CASSLGPGATNEKLFF. Written as DNA, the CDR3 is TGTGCCAGCAGCTTAGGCCCAGGGGCTACTAATGAAAAACTGTTTTTT.

CDR3 DNA sequence: TGTGCCAACCGAGGGTTCGGCGGGGGGGCTTCCGGGGAGCTGTTTTTT. It yields the protein CANRGFGGGASGELFF. This chain links TRBV7-9 with TRBJ2-2; 9 bases are a match to TRBD2. Germline V CDR1 and CDR2: SEHNR, FQNEAQ (reference sequence). The CDR3 has 16 amino acids. Trimming at V came to 10 bases and at J to 6 bases, leaving 15 bases not matched to a gene.